This TCR beta chain originates from a study of blood T cell repertoires in COVID-19. Worth noting for this clone: Other DNA sequences from this sample encode an identical CDR3 as well.

This table comes from immunoSEQ multiplex PCR, and its TCRdb copy is limited to in-frame clones, with some not included. The sample has around 140,000 clones; around 88% are singletons. CDR3 length: 13 amino acids. Germline V gene sequence: CDR1 SGDLS, CDR2 YYNGEE. Trimming shortened V by 1 base and J by 2 bases, and 6 bases separated the two germline ends. The chain has TRBV9 and TRBJ1-1; D gene uncertain. Sequenced input: peripheral blood. The source of this sequence is a man aged 50 to 59 with active or convalescent COVID-19. The DNA for the CDR3 is TGTGCCAGCAGCGTACGACAAAACACTGAAGCTTTCTTT. Translation gives CASSVRQNTEAFF.